Sequencing of this TCR beta chain was carried out in a study of shared clonotypes between healthy human individuals. Naive CD8 isolation took CD45RO-negative cells positively selected for CCR7 and excluded terminally differentiated effector memory CD45RA+ cells. Only Caucasian adults living in Nashville, Tennessee made up the donor group. CDR1 is SGHDN, CDR2 FVKESK, per germline. The CDR3 is 14 amino acids. V lost 0 bases and J 2 bases, leaving 7 bases between the germline ends. The run depth of the assay was deep. Using immunoSEQ multiplex PCR, the repertoire was profiled, and TCRdb retains in-frame clones only, with some absent. The data contain 1.5 million to 2.5 million clones, 85% to 95% of them singletons.

Sequenced material: naive CD8+ T cells sorted from blood. The TCR was taken from a man aged 18 to 30 in good health. The chain employs TRBV14 and TRBJ1-2; D ambiguous. For the CDR3, the DNA is TGTGCCAGCAGCCAAGATGCCTCAAACTATGGCTACACCTTC. This translates into CASSQDASNYGYTF.